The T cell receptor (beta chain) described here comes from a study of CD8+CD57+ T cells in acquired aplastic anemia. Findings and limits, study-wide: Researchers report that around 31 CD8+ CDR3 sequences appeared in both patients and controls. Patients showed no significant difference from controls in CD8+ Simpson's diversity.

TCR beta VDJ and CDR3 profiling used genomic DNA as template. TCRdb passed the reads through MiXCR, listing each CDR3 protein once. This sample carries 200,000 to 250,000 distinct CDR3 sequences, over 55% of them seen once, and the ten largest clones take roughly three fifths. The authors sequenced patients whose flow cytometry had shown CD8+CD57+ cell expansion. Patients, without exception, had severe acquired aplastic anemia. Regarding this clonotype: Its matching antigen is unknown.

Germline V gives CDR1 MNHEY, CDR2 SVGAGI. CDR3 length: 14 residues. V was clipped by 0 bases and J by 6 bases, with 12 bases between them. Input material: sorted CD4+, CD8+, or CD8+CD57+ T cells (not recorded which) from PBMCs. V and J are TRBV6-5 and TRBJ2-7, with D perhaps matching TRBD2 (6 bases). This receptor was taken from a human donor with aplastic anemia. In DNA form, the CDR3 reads TGTGCCAGCAGTTACTCGACGGGGGTGGGCGAGCAGTACTTC. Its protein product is CASSYSTGVGEQYF.